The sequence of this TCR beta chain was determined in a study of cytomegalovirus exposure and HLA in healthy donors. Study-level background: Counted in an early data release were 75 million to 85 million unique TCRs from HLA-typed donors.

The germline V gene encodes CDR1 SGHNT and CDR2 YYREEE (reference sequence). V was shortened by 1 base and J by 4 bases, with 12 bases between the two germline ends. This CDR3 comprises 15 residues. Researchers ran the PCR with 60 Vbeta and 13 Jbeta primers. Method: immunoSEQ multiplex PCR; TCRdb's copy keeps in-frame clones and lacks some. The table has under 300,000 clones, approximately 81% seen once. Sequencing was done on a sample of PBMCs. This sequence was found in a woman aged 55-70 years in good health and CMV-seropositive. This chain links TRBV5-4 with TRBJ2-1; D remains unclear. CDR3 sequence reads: CASSLTSAVYNEQFF. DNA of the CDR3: TGTGCCAGCAGCTTGACAAGCGCAGTTTACAATGAGCAGTTCTTC.